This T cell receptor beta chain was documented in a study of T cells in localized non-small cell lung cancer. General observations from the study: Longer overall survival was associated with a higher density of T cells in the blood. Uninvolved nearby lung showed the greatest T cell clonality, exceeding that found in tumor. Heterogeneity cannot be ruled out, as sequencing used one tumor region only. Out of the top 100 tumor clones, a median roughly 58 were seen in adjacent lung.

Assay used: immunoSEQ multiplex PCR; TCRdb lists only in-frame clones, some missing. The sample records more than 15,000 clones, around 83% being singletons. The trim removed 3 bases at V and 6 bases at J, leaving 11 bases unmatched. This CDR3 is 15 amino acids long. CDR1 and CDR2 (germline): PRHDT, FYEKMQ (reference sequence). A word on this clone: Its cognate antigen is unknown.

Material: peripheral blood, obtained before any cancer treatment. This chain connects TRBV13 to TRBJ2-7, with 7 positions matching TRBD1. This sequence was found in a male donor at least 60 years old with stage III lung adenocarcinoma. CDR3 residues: CASSLGQIGGGEQYF. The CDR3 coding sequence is TGTGCCAGCAGCTTGGGACAGATCGGAGGAGGCGAGCAGTACTTC.